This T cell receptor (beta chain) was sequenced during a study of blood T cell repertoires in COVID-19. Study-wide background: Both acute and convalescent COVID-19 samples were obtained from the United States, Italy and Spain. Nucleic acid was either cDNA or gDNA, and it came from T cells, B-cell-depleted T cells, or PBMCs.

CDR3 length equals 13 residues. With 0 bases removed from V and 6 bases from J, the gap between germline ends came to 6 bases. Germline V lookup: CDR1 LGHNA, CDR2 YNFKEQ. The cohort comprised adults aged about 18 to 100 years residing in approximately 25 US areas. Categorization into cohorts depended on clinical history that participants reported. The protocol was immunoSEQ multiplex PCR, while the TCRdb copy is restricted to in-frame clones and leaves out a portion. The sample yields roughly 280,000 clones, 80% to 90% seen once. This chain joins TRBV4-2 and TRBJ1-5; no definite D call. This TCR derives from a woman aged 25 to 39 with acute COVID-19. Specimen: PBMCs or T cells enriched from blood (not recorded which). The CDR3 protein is CASSQDEAQPQHF. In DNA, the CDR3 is TGTGCCAGCAGCCAAGATGAGGCTCAGCCCCAGCATTTT.